This T cell receptor beta chain is drawn from a study of glioma-infiltrating T cells. Germline CDR1 SEHNR, CDR2 FQNEAQ (reference sequence). The CDR3 loop spans 15 amino acids. Trimming took off 1 base at V and 0 bases at J, with 9 bases between the two ends. A few counts support this clonotype. The iRepertoire nested amplicon-rescue multiplex PCR amplified TCR alpha and beta CDR3s from RNA. For one-step reverse transcription and amplification, 100-400 ng of tissue mRNA or PBMC total RNA was used. TCRdb reprocessed the multiplex PCR reads with MiXCR, giving one entry per CDR3 protein. The sample lists 150,000 to 200,000 distinct CDR3 sequences, around 42% seen once, with over 4% in the top ten.

The sequence came from a human donor with low-grade glioma or glioblastoma, undergoing nonglioma brain surgery, or in good health (not recorded which). The sequenced material came from glioma tissue, nonneoplastic brain tissue, or PBMCs (not recorded which). The gene calls are TRBV7-9 and TRBJ1-1; the D gene is possibly TRBD1 (5 bases). The CDR3 bases are TGTGCCAGCAGCTTAGTTGGGACGTTGAACACTGAAGCTTTCTTT. It translates to CASSLVGTLNTEAFF. Full variable domain (rest looked up from reference TRBV7-9 and TRBJ1-1): DTGVSQNPRHKITKRGQNVTFRCDPISEHNRLYWYRQTLGQGPEFLTYFQNEAQLEKSRLLSDRFSAERPKGSFSTLEIQRTEQGDSAMYLCASSLVGTLNTEAFFGQGTRLTVV.